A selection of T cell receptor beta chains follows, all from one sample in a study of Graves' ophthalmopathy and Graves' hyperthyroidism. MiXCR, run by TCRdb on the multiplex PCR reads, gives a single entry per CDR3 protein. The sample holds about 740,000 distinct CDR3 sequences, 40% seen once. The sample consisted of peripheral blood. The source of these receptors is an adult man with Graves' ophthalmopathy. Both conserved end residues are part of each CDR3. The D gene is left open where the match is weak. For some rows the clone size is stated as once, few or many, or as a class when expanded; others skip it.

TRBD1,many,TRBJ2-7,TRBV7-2,CASSIRDSNYEQYF,TGTGCCAGCAGCATCCGGGACAGTAATTACGAGCAGTACTTC
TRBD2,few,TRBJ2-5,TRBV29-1,CSVENLAGGQQETQYF,TGCAGCGTTGAAAACCTAGCGGGGGGCCAACAAGAGACCCAGTACTTC
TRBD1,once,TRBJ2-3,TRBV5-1,CASSDRVTDTQYF,TGCGCCAGCAGCGACAGGGTCACAGATACGCAGTATTTT
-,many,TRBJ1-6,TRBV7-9,CASSLGTSYSYNSPLHF,TGTGCCAGCAGCTTAGGGACCTCATACTCCTATAATTCACCCCTCCACTTT
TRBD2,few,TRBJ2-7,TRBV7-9,CASSQGGTSGRTYEQYF,TGCGCCAGCAGCCAGGGGGGGACTAGCGGGAGAACCTACGAGCAGTACTTC
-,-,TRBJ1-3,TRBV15,CATSRGGTTGNTIYF,TGTGCCACCAGCAGAGGCGGGACGACTGGAAACACCATATATTTT
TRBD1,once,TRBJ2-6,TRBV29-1,CSVRTGGTEAF,TGCAGCGTGAGGACAGGGGGTACTGAAGCTTTC
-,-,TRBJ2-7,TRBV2,CASSVLQGYEQYF,TGTGCCAGCAGCGTACTACAGGGTTACGAGCAGTACTTC
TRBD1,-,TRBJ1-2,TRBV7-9,CASSPGRTGGLGGYGYTF,TGTGCCAGCAGCCCAGGGCGGACAGGGGGACTTGGCGGCTATGGCTACACCTTC
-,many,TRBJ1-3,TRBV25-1,CASSERTAGNTIYF,TGTGCCAGCAGTGAGAGAACAGCGGGAAACACCATATATTTT
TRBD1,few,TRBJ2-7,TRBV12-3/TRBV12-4,CASSAGQGPYEQYF,TGTGCCAGCAGCGCCGGACAGGGTCCCTACGAGCAGTACTTC
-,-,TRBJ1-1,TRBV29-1,CSVLPGGNTEAFF,TGCAGCGTGCTTCCGGGCGGGAACACTGAAGCTTTCTTT
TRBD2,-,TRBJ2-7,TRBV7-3,CASSIAGDGYEQYF,TGTGCCAGTAGTATAGCGGGTGACGGGTACGAGCAGTACTTC
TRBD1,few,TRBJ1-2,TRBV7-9,CASSSQDLRQGYGYTF,TGTGCCAGCAGTTCACAAGATCTAAGACAGGGGTATGGCTACACCTTC
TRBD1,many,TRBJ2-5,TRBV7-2,CASSRDRVGTQYF,TGTGCCAGCAGCCGTGACAGGGTTGGGACCCAGTACTTC
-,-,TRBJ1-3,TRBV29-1,CSVVGADGYTIYF,TGCAGCGTTGTAGGGGCGGATGGCTACACCATATATTTT
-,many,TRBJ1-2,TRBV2,CASSGLEGGYTF,TGTGCCAGCAGTGGCTTGGAGGGCGGCTACACCTTC
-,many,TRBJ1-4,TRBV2,CASSVGLRGEKLFF,TGTGCCAGCAGTGTTGGGTTGAGGGGTGAAAAACTGTTTTTT
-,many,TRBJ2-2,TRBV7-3,CASRTGRTGELFF,TGTGCCAGCAGGACAGGGAGGACCGGGGAGCTGTTTTTT
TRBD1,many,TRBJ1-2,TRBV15,CATSRDEEDRGNYGYTF,TGTGCCACCAGCAGAGATGAGGAGGACAGGGGTAACTATGGCTACACCTTC
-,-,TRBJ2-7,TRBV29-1,CSAAGESSYEQYF,TGCAGCGCAGCCGGTGAGAGCTCCTACGAGCAGTACTTC
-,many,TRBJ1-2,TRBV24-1,CATSDTVYDGYTF,TGTGCCACCAGTGATACAGTCTATGATGGCTACACCTTC
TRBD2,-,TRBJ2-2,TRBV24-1,CATSDSGTSGRAWTGELFF,TGTGCCACCAGTGATTCCGGGACTAGCGGGAGGGCCTGGACCGGGGAGCTGTTTTTT
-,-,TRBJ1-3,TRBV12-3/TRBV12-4,CASSHAQGPGNTIYF,TGTGCCAGCAGTCACGCCCAGGGCCCTGGAAACACCATATATTTT
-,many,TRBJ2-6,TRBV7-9,CASSKGFADLSPSGANVLTF,TGTGCCAGCAGCAAGGGTTTCGCTGACCTTTCCCCTTCTGGGGCCAACGTCCTGACTTTC
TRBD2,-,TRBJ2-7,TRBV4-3,CASSQATGGTLYEQYF,TGCGCCAGCAGCCAAGCCACGGGAGGCACCCTCTACGAGCAGTACTTC
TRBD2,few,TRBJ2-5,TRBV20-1,CSASRGLAGGETQYF,TGCAGTGCTAGTAGGGGTCTAGCGGGGGGAGAGACCCAGTACTTC
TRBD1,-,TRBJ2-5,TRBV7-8,CASSLQQGTGETQYF,TGTGCCAGCAGCTTACAGCAGGGGACAGGAGAGACCCAGTACTTC
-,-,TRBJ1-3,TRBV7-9,CASSLDVLSGNTIYF,TGTGCCAGCAGCTTGGACGTCCTCTCTGGAAACACCATATATTTT